The clone carrying this T cell receptor (beta chain) was counted once. The data are from a study of blood T cell repertoires in COVID-19. Some clones are missing from TCRdb's copy, which holds only in-frame ones; the method was immunoSEQ multiplex PCR. The top ten hold about 5.7% of the sample, which has around 300,000 clones, around 87% seen once. Germline CDR1 and CDR2: SGDLS and YYNGEE. The CDR3 is 16 residues long. The V and J ends lost 2 bases and 3 bases respectively, with 14 bases between them. Participants spanned ages about 18 to 100 years and resided in 20 to 25 US areas. The sample taken for sequencing was PBMCs or T cells enriched from blood (not recorded which). V gene TRBV9 combines with J gene TRBJ2-2; tentative D call: TRBD1 (7 bases). This TCR was recovered from a woman aged 30 to 39 who had recovered from COVID-19. The CDR3 DNA reads as TGTGCCAGCAGCGTCCAGGGGGGCGCGCACACCGGGGAGCTGTTTTTT. It is translated as CASSVQGGAHTGELFF.